The rows below give T cell receptor beta chains drawn from one sample of a study of yellow fever vaccine responses in identical twins. TCRdb called the RT-PCR reads again in MiXCR, with one record for every CDR3 protein. Here the sample spans about 19,000 distinct CDR3 sequences, around 70% being singletons. Source: T cells from blood (PBMCs), unsorted or a sorted subset (not recorded which), taken before or after yellow fever vaccination (not recorded which). Source of these receptors: a woman younger than 30 who received the yellow fever vaccine. Each CDR3 is given with its conserved first and last residue. A D gene is named only where the DNA matches it firmly. The size field is filled for only some rows; it gives once, few, many or a size class.

CDR3 protein: CSASERRYEQYF
CDR3 DNA: TGCAGTGCCTCGGAACGGAGATACGAGCAGTACTTC
clone size: few
J gene: TRBJ2-7
D gene: NA
V gene: TRBV20-1

CDR3 protein: CASSLERAKGYTF
CDR3 DNA: TGCGCCAGCAGCTTAGAGAGGGCAAAAGGCTACACCTTC
clone size: NA
J gene: TRBJ1-2
D gene: NA
V gene: TRBV4-1

CDR3 protein: CASSATAGPQHF
CDR3 DNA: TGTGCCAGCAGTGCCACAGCAGGGCCCCAGCATTTT
clone size: NA
J gene: TRBJ1-5
D gene: NA
V gene: TRBV13

CDR3 protein: CASSGGGTGELFF
CDR3 DNA: TGTGCCAGCAGTGGCGGGGGCACCGGGGAGCTGTTTTTT
clone size: NA
J gene: TRBJ2-2
D gene: TRBD2
V gene: TRBV6-1

CDR3 protein: CASSVGTHGSETQYF
CDR3 DNA: TGTGCCAGCAGCGTTGGGACGCATGGTTCGGAGACCCAGTACTTC
clone size: few
J gene: TRBJ2-5
D gene: NA
V gene: TRBV7-9

CDR3 protein: CASSSQPGSYEQYF
CDR3 DNA: TGTGCCAGCAGTTCTCAACCGGGCTCCTACGAGCAGTACTTC
clone size: once
J gene: TRBJ2-7
D gene: NA
V gene: TRBV2

CDR3 protein: CASSRSGDEQYF
CDR3 DNA: TGTGCCAGCAGCCGATCGGGGGACGAGCAGTACTTC
clone size: NA
J gene: TRBJ2-7
D gene: NA
V gene: TRBV6-1

CDR3 protein: CASSRTSGSSSYNEQFF
CDR3 DNA: TGTGCCAGCAGCCGGACTAGCGGATCAAGCTCCTACAATGAGCAGTTCTTC
clone size: NA
J gene: TRBJ2-1
D gene: TRBD2
V gene: TRBV11-1

CDR3 protein: CASSPIGGQDTEAFF
CDR3 DNA: TGTGCCAGCTCACCAATTGGGGGGCAGGACACTGAAGCTTTCTTT
clone size: once
J gene: TRBJ1-1
D gene: NA
V gene: TRBV18

CDR3 protein: CASSSDLASGGDYNEQFF
CDR3 DNA: TGTGCCAGCAGCTCCGACTTGGCTAGCGGGGGTGATTACAATGAGCAGTTCTTC
clone size: NA
J gene: TRBJ2-1
D gene: TRBD2
V gene: TRBV6-1

CDR3 protein: CAGRGARGAGELFF
CDR3 DNA: TGTGCCGGGCGGGGGGCCAGGGGGGCCGGGGAGCTGTTTTTT
clone size: NA
J gene: TRBJ2-2
D gene: NA
V gene: TRBV10-3

CDR3 protein: CASLNGGTDTQYF
CDR3 DNA: TGTGCCAGCCTCAACGGAGGAACAGATACGCAGTATTTT
clone size: NA
J gene: TRBJ2-3
D gene: NA
V gene: TRBV11-1

CDR3 protein: CASSQGQRPYNEQFF
CDR3 DNA: TGTGCCAGCAGCCAGGGACAGCGCCCCTACAATGAGCAGTTCTTC
clone size: few
J gene: TRBJ2-1
D gene: TRBD1
V gene: TRBV11-2

CDR3 protein: CASSYAQSGSPLHF
CDR3 DNA: TGTGCCAGCAGTTACGCCCAGTCTGGGTCACCCCTCCACTTT
clone size: few
J gene: TRBJ1-6
D gene: NA
V gene: TRBV6-5

CDR3 protein: CASSDTISYEQYF
CDR3 DNA: TGTGCCAGCAGCGACACTATCTCCTACGAGCAGTACTTC
clone size: NA
J gene: TRBJ2-7
D gene: NA
V gene: TRBV11-1

CDR3 protein: CATSDSSTDTQYF
CDR3 DNA: TGTGCCACCTCCGACTCCAGCACAGATACGCAGTATTTT
clone size: once
J gene: TRBJ2-3
D gene: NA
V gene: TRBV24-1

CDR3 protein: CSVDREFYNEQFF
CDR3 DNA: TGCAGCGTTGACAGGGAGTTCTACAATGAGCAGTTCTTC
clone size: NA
J gene: TRBJ2-1
D gene: NA
V gene: TRBV29-1

CDR3 protein: CASSRTDQGTALQETQYF
CDR3 DNA: TGTGCCAGCAGCCGAACTGATCAGGGGACTGCTCTTCAAGAGACCCAGTACTTC
clone size: NA
J gene: TRBJ2-5
D gene: NA
V gene: TRBV3-1

CDR3 protein: CASSFSSGAGTDTQYF
CDR3 DNA: TGTGCCAGCAGCTTTAGTTCGGGGGCTGGAACAGATACGCAGTATTTT
clone size: NA
J gene: TRBJ2-3
D gene: NA
V gene: TRBV12-1

CDR3 protein: CASRPDPQETQYF
CDR3 DNA: TGTGCCAGCAGGCCCGACCCCCAAGAGACCCAGTACTTC
clone size: NA
J gene: TRBJ2-5
D gene: NA
V gene: TRBV12-3/TRBV12-4

CDR3 protein: CASSQSGSDEQFF
CDR3 DNA: TGTGCCAGCAGCCAAAGCGGCTCGGATGAGCAGTTCTTC
clone size: NA
J gene: TRBJ2-1
D gene: NA
V gene: TRBV3-1

CDR3 protein: CASSHPGPNTGELFF
CDR3 DNA: TGTGCCAGCAGCCATCCGGGACCCAACACCGGGGAGCTGTTTTTT
clone size: once
J gene: TRBJ2-2
D gene: NA
V gene: TRBV11-1

CDR3 protein: CATGTSGSWNEQFF
CDR3 DNA: TGTGCCACTGGGACTAGCGGGAGCTGGAATGAGCAGTTCTTC
clone size: NA
J gene: TRBJ2-1
D gene: TRBD2
V gene: TRBV11-1

CDR3 protein: CASREQGMNTEAFF
CDR3 DNA: TGTGCCAGCAGAGAACAGGGGATGAACACTGAAGCTTTCTTT
clone size: NA
J gene: TRBJ1-1
D gene: TRBD1
V gene: TRBV2

CDR3 protein: CASSFGSNEQFF
CDR3 DNA: TGTGCCAGCAGTTTTGGGTCAAATGAGCAGTTCTTC
clone size: NA
J gene: TRBJ2-1
D gene: NA
V gene: TRBV28

CDR3 protein: CASSQNPYSPLHF
CDR3 DNA: TGTGCCAGCAGCCAAAACCCATATTCACCCCTCCACTTT
clone size: NA
J gene: TRBJ1-6
D gene: NA
V gene: TRBV14

CDR3 protein: CASNPAGALNEQFF
CDR3 DNA: TGTGCCAGCAACCCAGCGGGGGCGCTCAATGAGCAGTTCTTC
clone size: NA
J gene: TRBJ2-1
D gene: TRBD2
V gene: TRBV13

CDR3 protein: CSVEGGMGQPQHF
CDR3 DNA: TGCAGCGTTGAAGGGGGGATGGGTCAGCCCCAGCATTTT
clone size: few
J gene: TRBJ1-5
D gene: NA
V gene: TRBV29-1

CDR3 protein: CASRGLAGAETQYF
CDR3 DNA: TGTGCCAGCCGTGGACTAGCGGGAGCAGAGACCCAGTACTTC
clone size: NA
J gene: TRBJ2-5
D gene: TRBD2
V gene: TRBV6-2/TRBV6-3

CDR3 protein: CASSLGLAEPYEQYF
CDR3 DNA: TGTGCCAGCAGCTTGGGGCTAGCGGAGCCCTACGAGCAGTACTTC
clone size: NA
J gene: TRBJ2-7
D gene: TRBD2
V gene: TRBV5-4

CDR3 protein: CASSLVGTGELFF
CDR3 DNA: TGTGCCAGCAGCCTAGTGGGTACCGGGGAGCTGTTTTTT
clone size: NA
J gene: TRBJ2-2
D gene: NA
V gene: TRBV11-1

CDR3 protein: CASSLGLNTEAFF
CDR3 DNA: TGTGCCAGCAGCTTGGGATTAAACACTGAAGCTTTCTTT
clone size: NA
J gene: TRBJ1-1
D gene: NA
V gene: TRBV5-5

CDR3 protein: CASIHGGPDRNTEAFF
CDR3 DNA: TGTGCCAGCATCCACGGGGGACCAGATCGTAACACTGAAGCTTTCTTT
clone size: few
J gene: TRBJ1-1
D gene: NA
V gene: TRBV27

CDR3 protein: CASSTQTGTDTQYF
CDR3 DNA: TGTGCCAGCAGCACCCAGACGGGCACAGATACGCAGTATTTT
clone size: NA
J gene: TRBJ2-3
D gene: NA
V gene: TRBV7-3

CDR3 protein: CASSFQGPNTEAFF
CDR3 DNA: TGCGCCAGCAGCTTCCAGGGACCAAACACTGAAGCTTTCTTT
clone size: NA
J gene: TRBJ1-1
D gene: NA
V gene: TRBV5-1

CDR3 protein: CASNPGQWTDTQYF
CDR3 DNA: TGCGCCAGCAACCCGGGACAGTGGACTGATACGCAGTATTTT
clone size: NA
J gene: TRBJ2-3
D gene: TRBD1
V gene: TRBV5-1

CDR3 protein: CASSHDRNTEAFF
CDR3 DNA: TGTGCCAGCAGCCATGACAGGAACACTGAAGCTTTCTTT
clone size: NA
J gene: TRBJ1-1
D gene: NA
V gene: TRBV4-2

CDR3 protein: CASSASDSYYGYTF
CDR3 DNA: TGTGCCAGCAGCGCCTCGGACAGCTACTATGGCTACACCTTC
clone size: NA
J gene: TRBJ1-2
D gene: NA
V gene: TRBV9

CDR3 protein: CASSLGTRYGYTF
CDR3 DNA: TGCGCCAGCAGTCTTGGGACACGCTATGGCTACACCTTC
clone size: NA
J gene: TRBJ1-2
D gene: NA
V gene: TRBV10-1

CDR3 protein: CASSLAGEGSGANVLTF
CDR3 DNA: TGTGCCAGCAGCTTAGCAGGGGAGGGCTCTGGGGCCAACGTCCTGACTTTC
clone size: NA
J gene: TRBJ2-6
D gene: TRBD2
V gene: TRBV7-6

CDR3 protein: CASSHSLSGTLGYEQYF
CDR3 DNA: TGTGCCAGCAGTCATTCTCTAAGCGGAACATTAGGCTACGAGCAGTACTTC
clone size: NA
J gene: TRBJ2-7
D gene: NA
V gene: TRBV12-3/TRBV12-4

CDR3 protein: CASSPRDRLAKNIQYF
CDR3 DNA: TGTGCCAGCAGCCCAAGGGACAGACTAGCCAAAAACATTCAGTACTTC
clone size: NA
J gene: TRBJ2-4
D gene: TRBD1
V gene: TRBV7-3

CDR3 protein: CASSFIEISGANVLTF
CDR3 DNA: TGTGCCAGCAGCTTTATCGAAATTTCTGGGGCCAACGTCCTGACTTTC
clone size: NA
J gene: TRBJ2-6
D gene: NA
V gene: TRBV7-3

CDR3 protein: CASSLRQLAAYEQYF
CDR3 DNA: TGTGCCAGCAGCTTAAGACAACTAGCGGCCTACGAGCAGTACTTC
clone size: NA
J gene: TRBJ2-7
D gene: TRBD2
V gene: TRBV11-1

CDR3 protein: CASSQVTKSPLHF
CDR3 DNA: TGCGCCAGCAGCCAAGTTACGAAGTCACCCCTCCACTTT
clone size: NA
J gene: TRBJ1-6
D gene: NA
V gene: TRBV4-1

CDR3 protein: CASSLAQIVNEQFF
CDR3 DNA: TGTGCCAGCAGCTTAGCCCAGATTGTCAATGAGCAGTTCTTC
clone size: NA
J gene: TRBJ2-1
D gene: NA
V gene: TRBV11-3

CDR3 protein: CASSELLAVITDTQYF
CDR3 DNA: TGTGCCAGCAGTGAACTACTAGCGGTAATCACAGATACGCAGTATTTT
clone size: NA
J gene: TRBJ2-3
D gene: TRBD2
V gene: TRBV2

CDR3 protein: CASSPLGQLNTEAFF
CDR3 DNA: TGTGCCAGCAGCCCACTCGGACAGCTGAACACTGAAGCTTTCTTT
clone size: NA
J gene: TRBJ1-1
D gene: NA
V gene: TRBV11-3

CDR3 protein: CASSGTGTAYGYTF
CDR3 DNA: TGCGCCAGCAGTGGGACAGGGACGGCCTATGGCTACACCTTC
clone size: NA
J gene: TRBJ1-2
D gene: TRBD1
V gene: TRBV10-1

CDR3 protein: CAISESIFGDEQFF
CDR3 DNA: TGTGCCATCAGTGAGTCGATTTTCGGGGATGAGCAGTTCTTC
clone size: NA
J gene: TRBJ2-1
D gene: NA
V gene: TRBV10-3

CDR3 protein: CASYRSYNEQFF
CDR3 DNA: TGTGCCAGCTATAGGTCCTACAATGAGCAGTTCTTC
clone size: NA
J gene: TRBJ2-1
D gene: NA
V gene: TRBV13

CDR3 protein: CASSRLREGSTDTQYF
CDR3 DNA: TGTGCCAGCAGCCGCCTGCGGGAGGGAAGCACAGATACGCAGTATTTT
clone size: NA
J gene: TRBJ2-3
D gene: TRBD2
V gene: TRBV11-2

CDR3 protein: CASSPQETSYNEQFF
CDR3 DNA: TGTGCCAGCAGCCCACAAGAGACCTCCTACAATGAGCAGTTCTTC
clone size: few
J gene: TRBJ2-1
D gene: NA
V gene: TRBV7-7